The text below deals with one T cell receptor beta chain. Other nucleotide sequences from this sample produce the same CDR3. Germline lookup yields CDR1 MRHNA and CDR2 SNTAGT. V was clipped by 4 bases and J by 2 bases, with 5 bases between them. The CDR3 consists of 13 residues. The sample originates from a study of identifying expanded T cells in peripheral blood. Profiling relied on immunoSEQ multiplex PCR, and the TCRdb table lists in-frame clones only, not all of them. Here the sample spans 70,000 to 95,000 clones, almost 90% being singletons. Sequencing was performed on blood. This receptor was obtained from a person between 18 and 75 years old in good health. The chain is built from TRBV6-4 and TRBJ2-2, with D maybe TRBD1 (5 bases). For the CDR3, the DNA is TGTGCCAGCAGTGGGACAAACACCGGGGAGCTGTTTTTT. It is translated as CASSGTNTGELFF.